This T cell receptor (beta chain) originates from a study of T cells in Graves' hyperthyroidism and ophthalmopathy (dated by TCRdb to 2018 to 2020). Broadly, across the study: To identify distinguishing TCR V-J signatures, a discovery cohort of 95 to 100 patients was used, comprising some 43 with Graves' ophthalmopathy and some 57 with stable Graves' hyperthyroidism. Whether ophthalmopathy could be predicted prospectively was tested in an independent validation cohort made up of under 20 hyperthyroidism patients plus 17 patients who later progressed to ophthalmopathy. The 75 to 100 discovery patients were randomly split 7:3 into training and test sets. In roughly six Graves' hyperthyroidism patients, the study also compared T-cell repertoires from thyroid tissue with T-cell repertoires from blood. Following sampling, methimazole starting at 30 mg daily was given to hyperthyroidism patients, and high-dose intravenous methylprednisolone was given to ophthalmopathy patients. According to the paper, TCR Vbeta CDR3 sequencing was carried out on 135 peripheral blood samples, which came from fewer than 50 ophthalmopathy, around 75 hyperthyroidism and roughly 17 progressor patients.

The TCR beta CDR3 regions were amplified from RNA transcripts. A first-round RT-PCR of the TCR CDR3 used the HTBI primer set with the Qiagen OneStep RT-PCR kit. Libraries were constructed in a second round of multiplex PCR, after which size selection and purification were carried out. The libraries were sequenced on an Illumina HiSeq2000 using paired-end 100 bp reads. Per the original workflow: SOAPnuke was used to process the raw data, throwing out any read that contained adapters or uncalled bases, had a mean Phred below 15, or lacked an exact constant-primer or identifier match. COPE v1.2.5 was used to merge high-quality paired reads, and clonotypes were defined as unique nucleotide sequences. Clonotypes were aligned to IMGT TRBV, TRBD and TRBJ reference segments using MiTCR v1.1. The analysis included only V-J combinations with a frequency above 0.0001, which together covered around 99% of the repertoires. The TCS score was defined as F50 (clonal expansion) divided by E x V (chaos), with BLOSUM62-based TCRdist calculated between CDR3 peptides within each V-J. Welch's t-statistics and random forest reduced 450 to 600 V-J features to 13, which were used in a naive Bayes classifier (R e1071). The Morisita-Horn index was used to measure how similar the thyroid and blood repertoires were. The raw public reads went through TCRdb reprocessing: fastp at Q25, MiXCR clone calling, in-frame beta chains kept. CDR3 protein duplicates are merged, each entry listing the most common genes and DNA. V and J calls and clone size were set by TCRdb, not the authors. The sample table contains fewer than 750,000 distinct CDR3 sequences; only one count was recorded for 46% of them. The biggest ten clones account for approximately 8.4% of the sample.

Measured from the cysteine to the phenylalanine, the CDR3 is 16 residues long. This entry keeps only the CDR3 DNA: 48 bases, framed from base 1. CDR1 and CDR2 were assigned from the germline V gene as SGDLS and YYNGEE. Trimming leaves V shorter by 7 bases and J shorter by 3 bases, with the junction holding 14 bases beyond the gene matches. Stable Graves' hyperthyroidism was defined as no progression to ophthalmopathy during 18 months of follow-up. Hyperthyroidism patients were newly diagnosed, with disease duration under 2 months, and aged 18 to 65 years. Exclusion was applied to patients with uncontrolled infections, other autoimmune diseases, pregnancy or lactation. Diagnoses were established on the basis of clinical symptoms, serum thyroxine and TRAb, thyroid ultrasound, and orbital computed tomography. Total RNA was extracted with Trizol reagent, and quality was checked on an Agilent 2100 Bioanalyzer.

Study-wide conclusions, independent of this receptor: Ophthalmopathy was separated from stable hyperthyroidism by a 13 V-J signature model, with just over 85% sensitivity and 81% to 82% specificity obtained in cross-validation and 80%/75% obtained in testing. No statistical method was used to set the sample size in advance, and investigators knew the group allocation. Blood samples also contained most of the expanded thyroid clonotypes (frequency above 0.001), which suggests that blood repertoires may reflect thyroid immune responses. In validation, progression to ophthalmopathy was predicted by the model with more than 65% sensitivity and 72% to 85% specificity, a median of roughly 6 months before onset.

In regard to this clonotype: Its binding antigen is unknown. Base qualities are not provided; no much larger clone lies one nucleotide away.

Here the chain combines TRBV9 and TRBJ1-1, with 8 central nucleotides matching TRBD1. The sequencing sample was made of peripheral blood or thyroid tissue (not recorded which). The clonotype originates from a woman under 30 with Graves' hyperthyroidism. This receptor has the CDR3 CASSTTGGRFDTEAFF. Read as DNA, the sequence is TGTGCCAGCTCCACAACAGGGGGGAGATTTGACACTGAAGCTTTCTTT.